One sample yielded the 25 T cell receptor beta chains listed below, sequenced in a study of CD8 T cells in ankylosing spondylitis. MiXCR, applied by TCRdb to the 5' RACE reads, yields one record per CDR3 protein. The data show 130,000 or so distinct CDR3 sequences, around 7% seen once. Input material: blood, either unsorted or a sorted T cell fraction (not recorded which). These receptors came from a male donor with ankylosing spondylitis or in good health (not recorded which).

There are many counts of this clonotype. This sequence joins TRBV20-1 and TRBJ2-5; 8 nucleotides align to TRBD1. Germline values: CDR1 DFQATT, CDR2 SNEGSKA (reference sequence). Germline trimming cut 3 bases from V and 4 bases from J; bases unmatched to any gene: 10. This CDR3 has 15 amino acids. CDR3 sequence reads: CSASLQGAGGETQYF. The CDR3 nucleotides read TGCAGTGCTAGCCTTCAGGGGGCCGGGGGAGAGACCCAGTACTTC.

This clonotype occurred many times. The genes are TRBV5-1 and TRBJ2-1; 8 bases fit TRBD2. Germline V gene lookup returns CDR1 SGHRS and CDR2 YFSETQ. This CDR3 spans 14 amino acids. Trimming took 0 bases from V and 12 from J; bases not matched to a gene: 8. CDR3 DNA sequence: TGCGCCAGCAGCTTGGAGGCTAGCGGGTTAAGGCAGTTCTTC. As protein: CASSLEASGLRQFF.

This clonotype was seen many times. The J gene is TRBJ1-5, the V gene TRBV3-1; TRBD1 is a possible D gene (6 bases). From germline, CDR1 is LGHDT and CDR2 YNNKEL (reference sequence). Trimming took off 2 bases at V and 7 bases at J, with 12 bases between the two ends. This CDR3 spans 14 amino acids. CDR3 region: CASSQFRDIQPQHF. CDR3 in DNA: TGTGCCAGCAGCCAATTCCGGGACATACAGCCCCAGCATTTT.

There are many counts of this clonotype. This chain joins TRBV4-1 and TRBJ1-2; no clear D gene. The ends were cut back, 0 bases at V and 4 bases at J, with 6 bases in the middle. This CDR3 is built from 13 residues. The germline V gene has CDR1 MGHRA and CDR2 YSYEKL. CDR3 DNA sequence: TGCGCCAGCAGCCAAGATTCCCGCTATGGCTACACCTTC. Translating it yields CASSQDSRYGYTF.

This clonotype was seen many times. The chain carries TRBV5-1 and TRBJ1-5; D remains ambiguous. The CDR3 is 13 amino acids. Germline values: CDR1 SGHRS, CDR2 YFSETQ. Trimming pared 4 bases from V and 3 bases from J, leaving 8 bases between. The chain's CDR3 is CASSRASNQPQHF. CDR3 in DNA: TGCGCCAGCAGCAGGGCCTCCAATCAGCCCCAGCATTTT.

This clonotype occurred many times. The V call is TRBV20-1, the J call TRBJ1-2, with 8 bases identical to TRBD1. This CDR3 spans 12 amino acids. V lost 5 bases, J lost 8 bases, and 7 bases stayed unmatched. Germline loops: CDR1 DFQATT, CDR2 SNEGSKA (reference sequence). CDR3 DNA: TGCAGTGCTGTTGACAGGGGCACGGGCTACACCTTC. It specifies CSAVDRGTGYTF.

This clonotype was seen ten or more times. The genes are TRBV5-1 and TRBJ2-7; D might be TRBD1 (6 bases). This CDR3 has 15 amino acids. Germline V gene data show CDR1 as SGHRS and CDR2 as YFSETQ. The V gene lost 2 bases and the J gene lost 1 base, with 13 bases spanning the gap. The CDR3 DNA reads as TGCGCCAGCAGCTTTGGACAGTCCCCGTCCTACGAGCAGTACTTC. Protein product: CASSFGQSPSYEQYF. The full variable domain, in which reference TRBV5-1 and TRBJ2-7 provide the parts outside the CDR3, is KAGVTQTPRYLIKTRGQQVTLSCSPISGHRSVSWYQQTPGQGLQFLFEYFSETQRNKGNFPGRFSGRQFSNSRSEMNVSTLELGDSALYLCASSFGQSPSYEQYFGPGTRLTVT.

This clonotype occurred once. The V gene is TRBV5-4, the J gene TRBJ2-3; D gene unclear. Germline V gene sequence: CDR1 SGHNT, CDR2 YYREEE (reference sequence). This CDR3 contains 14 residues. Deletions cut 1 base from V and 4 bases from J, with 10 bases between. The CDR3 DNA follows: TGTGCCAGCAGCTTGTGGGCTAGTTCAGATACGCAGTATTTT. Amino acid sequence: CASSLWASSDTQYF.

This clonotype was observed many times. The CDR3 here is CASSLSEGNGYTF. The CDR3 DNA follows: TGTGCCAGCAGTCTATCTGAGGGGAATGGCTACACCTTC. The chain uses TRBV28 and TRBJ1-2, with D perhaps TRBD1 (5 bases). Deletions cut 5 bases from V and 6 bases from J, with 13 bases between. Germline loops: CDR1 MDHEN, CDR2 SYDVKM. The CDR3 sequence is 13 residues long.

This clonotype occurred many times. This chain joins TRBV12-3 or TRBV12-4 and TRBJ1-6, with 7 bases matching TRBD1. This CDR3 is 15 amino acids long. After removal of 0 bases from V and 9 bases from J, the junction contained 5 bases not matched to a gene. The CDR3 sequence: CASSLATGQGSPLHF. DNA of the CDR3: TGTGCCAGCAGTTTAGCGACAGGGCAGGGTTCACCCCTCCACTTT.

This clonotype has a count of ten or more. This chain connects TRBV7-6 to TRBJ2-7, with D tentatively TRBD1 (6 bases). CDR3 length: 15 residues. The V and J ends lost 5 bases and 0 bases respectively, with 14 bases between them. In germline, CDR1 is SGHVS, CDR2 FNYEAQ. The CDR3 coding sequence is TGTGCCAGCAGCCAATACACAGGGAGCTCCTACGAGCAGTACTTC. It specifies CASSQYTGSSYEQYF. Full variable domain (missing parts from reference TRBV7-6 and TRBJ2-7): GAGVSQSPRYKVTKRGQDVALRCDPISGHVSLYWYRQALGQGPEFLTYFNYEAQQDKSGLPNDRFSAERPEGSISTLTIQRTEQRDSAMYRCASSQYTGSSYEQYFGPGTRLTVT.

In this sample, this clonotype turned up many times. The V gene is TRBV3-1, the J gene TRBJ1-1; D possibly corresponds to TRBD1 (6 bases). V gave up 2 bases and J gave up 1 base, with 8 bases separating them. Germline CDR1 is LGHDT and CDR2 is YNNKEL (reference sequence). This CDR3 comprises 14 residues. The CDR3 coding sequence is TGTGCCAGCAGCCAAAAGGACAGGAACACTGAAGCTTTCTTT. This gives the protein CASSQKDRNTEAFF.

This clonotype was detected many times. The genes are TRBV11-2 and TRBJ2-1; possible D gene TRBD2, 6 bases. The CDR3 contains 16 residues. Germline V gives CDR1 SGHAT, CDR2 FQNNGV. Deletions cut 4 bases from V and 1 base from J, with 14 bases between. This CDR3 is CASSSQAGWSYNEQFF. The CDR3 DNA sequence: TGTGCCAGCAGCTCCCAGGCGGGGTGGTCCTACAATGAGCAGTTCTTC.

This clonotype was detected many times. The CDR3 region has the DNA TGTGCCAGTAGTATTTCGAACAGGTTGGAGACCCAGTACTTC. It codes for CASSISNRLETQYF. This chain uses TRBV19 with TRBJ2-5; a weak D match, TRBD1 (5 bases). Per germline, CDR1 LNHDA and CDR2 SQIVND (reference sequence). V lost 3 bases and J lost 5, with 13 bases in between. There are 14 residues in the CDR3.

This clonotype was counted at least ten times. Here the CDR3 reads CASSIGTGSTDTQYF. Written as DNA, the CDR3 is TGTGCCAGCAGCATCGGGACAGGGAGCACAGATACGCAGTATTTT. The chain couples TRBV9 to TRBJ2-3; 9 bases are shared with TRBD1. CDR3 size: 15 residues. Germline V gene lookup returns CDR1 SGDLS and CDR2 YYNGEE. Unmatched junction bases numbered 3, after V lost 4 bases and J lost 0 bases.

There are many counts of this clonotype. The chain joins TRBV5-1 to TRBJ2-7, with TRBD1 identical over 8 bases. The length of the CDR3 is 12 residues. V lost 7 bases and J lost 1; bases outside the gene matches: 1. Germline CDR1 and CDR2: SGHRS and YFSETQ. As DNA, the CDR3 is TGCGCCAGCCGGGACAGGTCCTACGAGCAGTACTTC. Translating gives CASRDRSYEQYF.

This clonotype was detected ten times or more. The J gene is TRBJ2-2, the V gene TRBV5-1; 7 positions agree with TRBD1. The CDR3 covers 15 residues. Germline V gene lookup returns CDR1 SGHRS and CDR2 YFSETQ. V dropped 4 bases and J dropped 4; count of bases not matched to a gene: 7. CDR3 protein: CASSDRDAGTGELFF. The CDR3 DNA follows: TGCGCCAGCAGCGACAGGGACGCAGGCACCGGGGAGCTGTTTTTT.

This clonotype was seen repeatedly, ten times or more. The chain has TRBV5-1 and TRBJ2-7, with D tentatively TRBD1 (5 bases). This CDR3 comprises 14 residues. CDR1 is SGHRS and CDR2 is YFSETQ in the germline V gene. V lost 3 bases, J lost 1 base, and 11 bases lay in between. In DNA form, the CDR3 reads TGCGCCAGCAGCTCAAGACAGCCATCCTACGAGCAGTACTTC. Translation gives CASSSRQPSYEQYF.

This clonotype occurred many times. The chain couples TRBV11-2 to TRBJ1-1; TRBD1 might be the D (5 bases). This CDR3 is built from 14 residues. V was cut by 4 bases and J by 0 bases, with 9 bases left in between. Per germline, CDR1 SGHAT and CDR2 FQNNGV. CDR3 loop: CASSSTVMNTEAFF. The CDR3 DNA follows: TGTGCCAGCAGCTCGACAGTAATGAACACTGAAGCTTTCTTT.

Ten or more counts support this clonotype. V usage is TRBV12-3 or TRBV12-4 and J usage is TRBJ1-3; TRBD1 is a possible D gene (6 bases). This CDR3 has 15 residues. V was trimmed by 5 bases and J by 0 bases, leaving 11 bases between them. CDR3 sequence: CASSLDSNSGNTIYF. In DNA, the CDR3 is TGTGCCAGCAGTCTGGACAGTAACTCTGGAAACACCATATATTTT.

This clonotype was seen many times. V gene TRBV6-5 combines with J gene TRBJ1-1; D ambiguous. The CDR3 is made up of 13 amino acids. Trimming stripped 2 bases from V and 1 base from J, with 5 bases between. Germline lookup yields CDR1 MNHEY and CDR2 SVGAGI. The CDR3 DNA reads TGTGCCAGCAGTTACCAGGAGAACACTGAAGCTTTCTTT. This sequence encodes CASSYQENTEAFF.

In its sample, this clonotype was seen many times. The chain is built from TRBV12-3 or TRBV12-4 and TRBJ1-5; D gene ambiguous. The CDR3 runs 13 residues. V lost 2 bases and J 7 bases, leaving 9 bases between the germline ends. CDR3 nucleotides: TGTGCCAGCAGTTTAAGGGAGGACCAGCCCCAGCATTTT. This gives the protein CASSLREDQPQHF.

The chain combines TRBV5-4 with TRBJ2-7; D possibly corresponds to TRBD1 (6 bases). V was shortened by 3 bases and J by 2 bases, with 18 bases between the two germline ends. Germline-derived CDR1 and CDR2 are SGHNT and YYREEE (reference sequence). CDR3 length: 16 residues. The CDR3 here is CASSSVTGYPTYEQYF. CDR3 nucleotides: TGTGCCAGCAGCTCTGTTACAGGGTACCCGACCTACGAGCAGTACTTC. The entire variable domain, with the rest obtained from reference TRBV5-4 and TRBJ2-7, is as follows: ETGVTQSPTHLIKTRGQQVTLRCSSQSGHNTVSWYQQALGQGPQFIFQYYREEENGRGNFPPRFSGLQFPNYSSELNVNALELDDSALYLCASSSVTGYPTYEQYFGPGTRLTVT.

This clonotype was counted many times. The V and J genes are TRBV12-3 or TRBV12-4 and TRBJ1-4; a possible D gene is TRBD1 (6 bases). The CDR3 has 14 residues. With 6 bases removed from V and 2 bases from J, the gap between germline ends came to 10 bases. CDR3 region: CASSLDSTNEKLFF. The CDR3 DNA is TGTGCCAGCAGCCTGGACAGCACTAATGAAAAACTGTTTTTT.

Many counts were recorded for this clonotype. The V and J genes are TRBV6-2 or TRBV6-3 and TRBJ2-5; TRBD2 agrees at 13 bases. The CDR3 is 15 amino acids. The junction had 5 bases not matched to a gene; V was cut back by 6 bases and J by 4 bases. In germline, CDR1 is MNHEY, CDR2 SVGEGT. The CDR3 nucleotides read TGTGCCAGCAGCTATGGGACTAGCGGGATAGAGACCCAGTACTTC. It encodes CASSYGTSGIETQYF.